The present T cell receptor beta chain was sequenced within a study of T cells in Graves' hyperthyroidism and ophthalmopathy. Study summary: Peripheral blood draws took place at initial diagnosis, ahead of any treatment. Study-level findings and limits: Most thyroid clonotypes that were expanded above 0.001 also turned up in blood.

This CDR3 has 15 amino acids. The germline CDR1 and CDR2 sequences are MDHEN and SYDVKM. V was trimmed by 6 bases and J by 0 bases, leaving 14 bases between them. It was RNA transcripts that yielded the amplified TCR beta CDR3 regions. During a first-round RT-PCR of the TCR CDR3, the HTBI primer set was used. TCRdb passed the multiplex PCR reads through MiXCR, listing each CDR3 protein once. Among roughly 560,000 distinct CDR3 sequences listed, about 14% were seen once. On this clonotype: Its antigen is not identified.

In the ophthalmopathy cohort, Clinical Activity Score was at least 3, NOSPECS grade at least 4, and duration under 3 months. Sequenced material: blood. This receptor was taken from a woman aged 40 to 50 with Graves' ophthalmopathy. The chain uses TRBV28 and TRBJ1-2, with D possibly being TRBD1 (5 bases). The CDR3 sequence is CASSGGGTANYGYTF. Written as DNA, the CDR3 is TGTGCCAGCAGCGGGGGGGGGACCGCTAACTATGGCTACACCTTC.